Sequencing of this T cell receptor beta chain was carried out in a study of identifying expanded T cells in peripheral blood. TCRdb's copy holds only in-frame clones and misses some; the assay was immunoSEQ multiplex PCR. This sample has 90,000 to 120,000 clones, with roughly 91% found just once. No infections or other immune events were documented during collection. A word on this clone: The antigen remains undetermined.

Whole-study results and caveats: Roughly two-week clone count variance significantly increased as total template count grew. Differentially abundant clones: roughly 1.3 between replicates, 16.4 at about two weeks, 18 to 20 at four.

The CDR3 runs 14 residues. From germline, CDR1 is ENHRY and CDR2 SYGVKD. V was cut by 5 bases and J by 3 bases, with 14 bases left in between. The sample was blood. The chain employs TRBV10-3 and TRBJ2-7; perhaps D is TRBD1 or TRBD2 (6 bases each). The sequence came from a person between 18 and 70 years old in good health. CDR3 loop: CAISRGLTGYEQYF. The CDR3, as DNA: TGTGCCATCAGTCGGGGGCTCACCGGCTACGAGCAGTACTTC.